These T cell receptor beta chains were read from a single sample in a study of identical twins. Via MiXCR, TCRdb re-called the 5' RACE reads, giving one row per CDR3 protein. In the table there are 1.5 million to 2 million distinct CDR3 sequences, about 30% of which are singletons. The sequenced material came from cord blood. The receptors derive from a newborn girl in good health. CDR3s include the opening cysteine and the closing phenylalanine or tryptophan. The D gene is left open where the match is weak. Clone size is shown for a subset of rows, as once, few, many or a class of expanded clone.

j_gene: TRBJ2-7; len: 19; d_gene: TRBD2; abundance: .; v_gene: TRBV10-3; CDR3aa: CAISALSLAGGASSYEQYF; CDR3nt: TGTGCCATCAGCGCCTTAAGCCTAGCGGGAGGTGCCAGCTCCTACGAGCAGTACTTC
j_gene: TRBJ2-1; len: 11; d_gene: .; abundance: .; v_gene: TRBV20-1; CDR3aa: CSAKEYNEQFF; CDR3nt: TGCAGTGCTAAGGAGTACAATGAGCAGTTCTTC
j_gene: TRBJ1-2; len: 14; d_gene: .; abundance: few; v_gene: TRBV7-2; CDR3aa: CASSLERQGQGYTF; CDR3nt: TGTGCCAGCAGCTTAGAACGCCAGGGGCAGGGCTACACCTTC
j_gene: TRBJ2-1; len: 13; d_gene: .; abundance: many; v_gene: TRBV29-1; CDR3aa: CSVGRKSYNEQFF; CDR3nt: TGCAGCGTTGGACGGAAGTCCTACAATGAGCAGTTCTTC
j_gene: TRBJ2-5; len: 19; d_gene: TRBD2; abundance: .; v_gene: TRBV18; CDR3aa: CASPPLPSGTRRQKETQYF; CDR3nt: TGTGCCAGCCCACCATTGCCTAGCGGGACTCGTCGGCAGAAAGAGACCCAGTACTTC
j_gene: TRBJ2-7; len: 14; d_gene: .; abundance: .; v_gene: TRBV10-3; CDR3aa: CAISESQGAYEQYF; CDR3nt: TGTGCCATCAGTGAGTCTCAGGGAGCCTACGAGCAGTACTTC
j_gene: TRBJ2-2; len: 15; d_gene: .; abundance: .; v_gene: TRBV4-1; CDR3aa: CASSQPTRGPGELFF; CDR3nt: TGCGCCAGCAGCCAACCAACGCGGGGACCCGGGGAGCTGTTTTTT
j_gene: TRBJ2-3; len: 15; d_gene: TRBD2; abundance: .; v_gene: TRBV12-3/TRBV12-4; CDR3aa: CASSQLGGSTDAQYF; CDR3nt: TGTGCCAGCAGTCAACTAGGCGGGAGCACAGATGCGCAGTATTTT
j_gene: TRBJ2-1; len: 17; d_gene: TRBD2; abundance: .; v_gene: TRBV5-1; CDR3aa: CASSLAPRAGGYNEQFF; CDR3nt: TGCGCCAGCAGCTTGGCCCCACGGGCGGGGGGGTACAATGAGCAGTTCTTC
j_gene: TRBJ2-3; len: 18; d_gene: TRBD2; abundance: few; v_gene: TRBV5-1; CDR3aa: CASSLVRTSGKGTDTQYF; CDR3nt: TGCGCCAGCAGCTTGGTTAGGACTAGCGGGAAAGGCACAGATACGCAGTATTTT
j_gene: TRBJ2-3; len: 14; d_gene: .; abundance: .; v_gene: TRBV7-2; CDR3aa: CASSALSRVDTQYF; CDR3nt: TGTGCCAGCTCAGCGCTTTCCAGGGTTGATACGCAGTATTTT
j_gene: TRBJ1-4; len: 12; d_gene: TRBD1; abundance: few; v_gene: TRBV7-9; CDR3aa: CASGQGREKLFF; CDR3nt: TGTGCCAGCGGACAGGGGAGGGAAAAACTGTTTTTT
j_gene: TRBJ2-7; len: 14; d_gene: TRBD2; abundance: few; v_gene: TRBV20-1; CDR3aa: CSGTSGRVTYEQYF; CDR3nt: TGCAGCGGGACTAGCGGGAGGGTCACCTACGAGCAGTACTTC
j_gene: TRBJ2-7; len: 15; d_gene: .; abundance: .; v_gene: TRBV5-6; CDR3aa: CASSARQTPSEEQYF; CDR3nt: TGTGCCAGCAGCGCCCGACAGACTCCTTCAGAAGAGCAGTACTTC
j_gene: TRBJ2-7; len: 17; d_gene: TRBD2; abundance: .; v_gene: TRBV12-3/TRBV12-4; CDR3aa: CASSFFIQREVTYEQYF; CDR3nt: TGTGCCAGCAGTTTTTTCATACAGCGGGAGGTTACCTACGAGCAGTACTTC
j_gene: TRBJ2-2; len: 14; d_gene: .; abundance: few; v_gene: TRBV3-1; CDR3aa: CASSQSIGTGELFF; CDR3nt: TGTGCCAGCAGCCAATCGATTGGAACCGGGGAGCTGTTTTTT
j_gene: TRBJ1-2; len: 16; d_gene: TRBD1; abundance: few; v_gene: TRBV6-6; CDR3aa: CASSYSRQGSNYGYTF; CDR3nt: TGTGCCAGCAGTTACTCGAGACAGGGATCTAACTATGGCTACACCTTC
j_gene: TRBJ1-1; len: 16; d_gene: TRBD1; abundance: few; v_gene: TRBV25-1; CDR3aa: CASSESWTGANTEAFF; CDR3nt: TGTGCCAGCAGTGAATCTTGGACAGGGGCGAACACTGAAGCTTTCTTT
j_gene: TRBJ2-5; len: 20; d_gene: TRBD2; abundance: few; v_gene: TRBV28; CDR3aa: CASSPLQEMAGVSYQETQYF; CDR3nt: TGTGCCAGCAGTCCCCTACAGGAGATGGCGGGAGTCTCGTACCAAGAGACCCAGTACTTC
j_gene: TRBJ1-5; len: 13; d_gene: .; abundance: few; v_gene: TRBV6-1; CDR3aa: CASSQRWYQPQHF; CDR3nt: TGTGCCAGCAGCCAACGGTGGTACCAGCCCCAGCATTTT
j_gene: TRBJ2-4; len: 15; d_gene: TRBD1; abundance: few; v_gene: TRBV12-3/TRBV12-4; CDR3aa: CASSSTDRAKNIQYF; CDR3nt: TGTGCCAGCAGTTCGACGGACAGGGCCAAAAACATTCAGTACTTC
j_gene: TRBJ2-5; len: 17; d_gene: TRBD2; abundance: .; v_gene: TRBV25-1; CDR3aa: CASSEYTSGAIQETQYF; CDR3nt: TGTGCCAGCAGTGAATATACTAGCGGGGCGATACAAGAGACCCAGTACTTC
j_gene: TRBJ2-3; len: 15; d_gene: TRBD1; abundance: few; v_gene: TRBV7-9; CDR3aa: CASSSGGKSTDTQYF; CDR3nt: TGTGCCAGCAGCTCAGGGGGCAAAAGTACAGATACGCAGTATTTT
j_gene: TRBJ2-7; len: 13; d_gene: .; abundance: few; v_gene: TRBV20-1; CDR3aa: CSAPRTVTSEQYF; CDR3nt: TGCAGTGCTCCTCGGACCGTCACGAGCGAGCAGTACTTC
j_gene: TRBJ2-4; len: 14; d_gene: .; abundance: few; v_gene: TRBV15; CDR3aa: CATSHDSTQNIQYF; CDR3nt: TGTGCCACCAGCCACGACAGTACCCAAAACATTCAGTACTTC
j_gene: TRBJ1-2; len: 14; d_gene: .; abundance: .; v_gene: TRBV28; CDR3aa: CAITSAVAGGSYTF; CDR3nt: TGTGCCATCACTTCGGCGGTAGCGGGGGGAAGCTACACCTTC
j_gene: TRBJ2-7; len: 12; d_gene: .; abundance: .; v_gene: TRBV29-1; CDR3aa: CSVEQVYNEQYF; CDR3nt: TGCAGCGTTGAACAGGTCTACAATGAGCAGTACTTC
j_gene: TRBJ1-2; len: 14; d_gene: .; abundance: .; v_gene: TRBV12-3/TRBV12-4; CDR3aa: CASSFQGGTIGYTF; CDR3nt: TGTGCCAGCAGTTTCCAGGGAGGGACTATTGGCTACACCTTC
j_gene: TRBJ2-1; len: 17; d_gene: .; abundance: .; v_gene: TRBV9; CDR3aa: CASSVVTGSSSYNEQFF; CDR3nt: TGTGCCAGCAGCGTAGTAACCGGGAGCAGCTCCTACAATGAGCAGTTCTTC
j_gene: TRBJ2-7; len: 16; d_gene: .; abundance: .; v_gene: TRBV20-1; CDR3aa: CSARGAWATFPYEQYF; CDR3nt: TGCAGTGCTAGGGGGGCTTGGGCGACGTTCCCCTACGAGCAGTACTTC
j_gene: TRBJ2-1; len: 13; d_gene: .; abundance: many; v_gene: TRBV29-1; CDR3aa: CSVSGQGRNEQFF; CDR3nt: TGCAGCGTTTCCGGTCAGGGGAGGAATGAGCAGTTCTTC
j_gene: TRBJ1-5; len: 13; d_gene: .; abundance: .; v_gene: TRBV20-1; CDR3aa: CSAPGGGNQPQHF; CDR3nt: TGCAGTGCTCCTGGGGGGGGCAATCAGCCCCAGCATTTT
j_gene: TRBJ1-2; len: 12; d_gene: .; abundance: few; v_gene: TRBV29-1; CDR3aa: CSVADTDYGYTF; CDR3nt: TGCAGCGTTGCGGACACGGACTATGGCTACACCTTC
j_gene: TRBJ2-7; len: 15; d_gene: TRBD2; abundance: few; v_gene: TRBV7-2; CDR3aa: CASSLGATSGTEQYF; CDR3nt: TGTGCCAGCAGCTTAGGCGCTACTAGCGGGACCGAGCAGTACTTC
j_gene: TRBJ2-3; len: 16; d_gene: .; abundance: .; v_gene: TRBV28; CDR3aa: CASSPSSGLITDTQYF; CDR3nt: TGTGCCAGCAGCCCCTCCAGCGGACTTATCACAGATACGCAGTATTTT
j_gene: TRBJ2-1; len: 14; d_gene: .; abundance: .; v_gene: TRBV7-9; CDR3aa: CASSSESRGDEQFF; CDR3nt: TGTGCCAGCAGCTCGGAATCGCGGGGAGATGAGCAGTTCTTC
j_gene: TRBJ2-2; len: 15; d_gene: TRBD1; abundance: .; v_gene: TRBV25-1; CDR3aa: CASSEYGRGTGELFF; CDR3nt: TGTGCCAGCAGTGAATATGGCAGGGGGACCGGGGAGCTGTTTTTT
j_gene: TRBJ2-7; len: 16; d_gene: .; abundance: .; v_gene: TRBV7-2; CDR3aa: CASSPLGQGKGYEQYF; CDR3nt: TGTGCCAGCAGCCCCCTAGGGCAGGGTAAGGGCTACGAGCAGTACTTC
j_gene: TRBJ1-2; len: 11; d_gene: .; abundance: .; v_gene: TRBV20-1; CDR3aa: CSAYHRSGYTF; CDR3nt: TGCAGTGCTTACCACAGGAGTGGCTACACCTTC
j_gene: TRBJ1-2; len: 16; d_gene: TRBD1; abundance: .; v_gene: TRBV20-1; CDR3aa: CSASSTLLTGGHGYTF; CDR3nt: TGCAGTGCTAGTTCGACCCTTCTGACAGGGGGGCATGGCTACACCTTC
j_gene: TRBJ2-1; len: 13; d_gene: .; abundance: .; v_gene: TRBV6-5; CDR3aa: CASSYSEFNEQFF; CDR3nt: TGTGCCAGCAGTTACTCGGAGTTCAATGAGCAGTTCTTC
j_gene: TRBJ2-1; len: 16; d_gene: TRBD2; abundance: .; v_gene: TRBV20-1; CDR3aa: CSASPLAGGAYNEQFF; CDR3nt: TGCAGTGCTAGCCCACTAGCGGGAGGGGCCTACAATGAGCAGTTCTTC
j_gene: TRBJ2-1; len: 14; d_gene: .; abundance: .; v_gene: TRBV12-1; CDR3aa: CAGRLRLRYNEQFF; CDR3nt: TGTGCCGGCAGACTGAGACTACGATACAATGAGCAGTTCTTC
j_gene: TRBJ1-6; len: 16; d_gene: .; abundance: few; v_gene: TRBV5-6; CDR3aa: CASSLGESLYNSPLHF; CDR3nt: TGTGCCAGCAGCTTGGGTGAATCCCTCTATAATTCACCCCTCCACTTT
j_gene: TRBJ1-2; len: 15; d_gene: TRBD1; abundance: few; v_gene: TRBV3-1; CDR3aa: CASSQATGVYYGYTF; CDR3nt: TGTGCCAGCAGCCAAGCCACAGGGGTTTACTATGGCTACACCTTC
j_gene: TRBJ2-5; len: 14; d_gene: .; abundance: .; v_gene: TRBV25-1; CDR3aa: CASSDPGTQETQYF; CDR3nt: TGTGCCAGCAGTGACCCCGGGACCCAAGAGACCCAGTACTTC
j_gene: TRBJ2-1; len: 16; d_gene: TRBD2; abundance: few; v_gene: TRBV3-1; CDR3aa: CASSHPGTSRFNEQFF; CDR3nt: TGTGCCAGCAGCCACCCCGGGACTAGCAGATTCAATGAGCAGTTCTTC
j_gene: TRBJ2-7; len: 15; d_gene: TRBD2; abundance: .; v_gene: TRBV11-2; CDR3aa: CASSGQREFPYEQYF; CDR3nt: TGTGCCAGCAGCGGACAGCGGGAGTTCCCCTACGAGCAGTACTTC
j_gene: TRBJ2-1; len: 13; d_gene: .; abundance: .; v_gene: TRBV3-1; CDR3aa: CASSQGVVDEQFF; CDR3nt: TGTGCCAGCAGCCAAGGAGTAGTGGATGAGCAGTTCTTC
j_gene: TRBJ1-1; len: 14; d_gene: .; abundance: .; v_gene: TRBV6-1; CDR3aa: CASSEAGVNTEAFF; CDR3nt: TGTGCCAGCAGTGAAGCCGGGGTGAACACTGAAGCTTTCTTT
j_gene: TRBJ2-1; len: 13; d_gene: .; abundance: few; v_gene: TRBV4-1; CDR3aa: CASSQAPRNEQFF; CDR3nt: TGCGCCAGCAGCCAAGCTCCCCGTAATGAGCAGTTCTTC
j_gene: TRBJ2-4; len: 15; d_gene: TRBD1; abundance: .; v_gene: TRBV30; CDR3aa: CAWSPPGQGRWEQYF; CDR3nt: TGTGCCTGGAGCCCCCCGGGACAGGGGCGTTGGGAGCAGTACTTC
j_gene: TRBJ2-2; len: 14; d_gene: .; abundance: .; v_gene: TRBV7-2; CDR3aa: CASSLGFRPGELFF; CDR3nt: TGTGCCAGCAGCTTAGGGTTCAGGCCCGGGGAGCTGTTTTTT
j_gene: TRBJ2-7; len: 16; d_gene: TRBD1; abundance: .; v_gene: TRBV5-1; CDR3aa: CASSLYEGARFHEQYF; CDR3nt: TGCGCCAGCAGCTTGTATGAGGGGGCGAGGTTCCACGAGCAGTACTTC
j_gene: TRBJ2-4; len: 17; d_gene: .; abundance: .; v_gene: TRBV18; CDR3aa: CASSPLRGLEAKNIQYF; CDR3nt: TGTGCCAGCTCACCACTACGGGGTCTTGAAGCCAAAAACATTCAGTACTTC
j_gene: TRBJ1-1; len: 11; d_gene: .; abundance: few; v_gene: TRBV6-5; CDR3aa: CASWDRTEAFF; CDR3nt: TGTGCCAGCTGGGATAGGACTGAAGCTTTCTTT
j_gene: TRBJ1-6; len: 16; d_gene: TRBD1; abundance: few; v_gene: TRBV28; CDR3aa: CASSSNRGPYNSPLHF; CDR3nt: TGTGCCAGCAGTTCAAACAGGGGACCCTATAATTCACCCCTCCACTTT
j_gene: TRBJ2-5; len: 14; d_gene: TRBD1; abundance: few; v_gene: TRBV20-1; CDR3aa: CSAKQGLVAETQYF; CDR3nt: TGCAGTGCTAAACAGGGGCTAGTGGCAGAGACCCAGTACTTC